This T cell receptor (beta chain) was identified in a study of OX40 agonist ivuxolimab in advanced cancers. Whole-study context: Enrolled patients in dose escalation had cancers that were hepatocellular carcinoma, melanoma, renal cell or head and neck cancer. Of the participants, 40% to 50% had some prior anti-PD-1, anti-PD-L1 or anti-CTLA-4 therapy, which was allowed. Partial responses were achieved by three patients, of whom one had hepatocellular carcinoma and two had cutaneous melanoma.

Measured with immunoSEQ multiplex PCR; TCRdb has only the in-frame clones, and not every one. This repertoire shows approximately 34,000 clones, 88% found once; its top ten account for approximately 50%. At baseline, cycle 4 day 1, and cycle 7 day 1, blood was sampled. This TCR was sampled from an adult with an advanced solid tumor such as melanoma, head and neck, liver or kidney cancer. Sequences were derived from CD4+ or CD8+ T cells sorted from blood, sampled in a trial of the OX40 agonist ivuxolimab.

This CDR3 reads CASSEGQAYEQYF. The CDR3, as DNA: TGTGCCAGCAGCGAAGGACAGGCCTACGAGCAGTACTTC. This chain links TRBV11-2 with TRBJ2-7; 7 bases align to TRBD1. CDR1 and CDR2 (germline): SGHAT, FQNNGV. The length of the CDR3 is 13 residues. V shed 5 bases and J 2 bases; nucleotides not matched to a gene: 3.